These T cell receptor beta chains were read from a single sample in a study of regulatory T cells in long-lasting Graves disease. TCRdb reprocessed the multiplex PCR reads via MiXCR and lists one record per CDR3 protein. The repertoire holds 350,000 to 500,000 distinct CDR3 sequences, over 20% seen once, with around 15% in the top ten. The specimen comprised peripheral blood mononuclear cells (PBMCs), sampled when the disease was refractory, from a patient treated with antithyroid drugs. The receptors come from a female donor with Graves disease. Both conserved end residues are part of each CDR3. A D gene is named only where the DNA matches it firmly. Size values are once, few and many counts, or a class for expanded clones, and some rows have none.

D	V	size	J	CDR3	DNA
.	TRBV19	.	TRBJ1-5	CASSIDSPGQPQHF	TGTGCCAGTAGTATAGATTCCCCCGGGCAGCCCCAGCATTTT
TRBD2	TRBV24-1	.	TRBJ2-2	CATSDHFLAGGPGELFF	TGTGCCACCAGTGATCACTTCCTAGCGGGGGGGCCCGGGGAGCTGTTTTTT
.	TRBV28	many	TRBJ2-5	CASGGGDQETQYF	TGTGCCAGCGGAGGGGGGGACCAAGAGACCCAGTACTTC
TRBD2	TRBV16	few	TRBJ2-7	CASSQLGGRAFSEQYF	TGTGCCAGCAGCCAATTAGGCGGGAGGGCCTTCTCCGAGCAGTACTTC
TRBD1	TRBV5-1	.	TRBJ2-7	CASSLGTGDPYEQYF	TGCGCCAGCAGCTTGGGGACAGGGGATCCCTACGAGCAGTACTTC
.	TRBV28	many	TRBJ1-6	CASSGRGTLNSPLHF	TGTGCCAGCAGTGGACGAGGCACTCTCAATTCACCCCTCCACTTT
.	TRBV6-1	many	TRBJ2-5	CASSETGQETQYF	TGTGCCAGCAGCGAGACAGGTCAAGAGACCCAGTACTTC
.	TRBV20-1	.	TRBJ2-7	CSAREAGVVSYEQYF	TGCAGTGCTAGAGAGGCCGGGGTAGTGTCCTACGAGCAGTACTTC
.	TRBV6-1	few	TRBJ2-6	CASSLVGGGLSGANVLTF	TGTGCCAGCAGCTTGGTGGGAGGGGGATTGAGTGGGGCCAACGTCCTGACTTTC
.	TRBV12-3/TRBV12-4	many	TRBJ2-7	CASRVAGTYEQYF	TGTGCCAGCAGGGTCGCTGGCACCTACGAGCAGTACTTC
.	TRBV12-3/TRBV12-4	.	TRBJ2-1	CASSRQPNSYNEQFF	TGTGCCAGCAGCCGACAGCCTAACTCCTACAATGAGCAGTTCTTC
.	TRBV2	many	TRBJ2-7	CASSEGLPPGEQYF	TGTGCCAGCAGTGAAGGACTCCCTCCGGGGGAGCAGTACTTC
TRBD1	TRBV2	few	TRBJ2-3	CASNIGQGPDTQYF	TGTGCCAGCAATATCGGACAGGGCCCAGATACGCAGTATTTT
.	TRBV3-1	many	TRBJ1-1	CASSLRRMNTEAFF	TGTGCCAGCAGCCTTCGACGGATGAACACTGAAGCTTTCTTT
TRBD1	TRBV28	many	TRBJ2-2	CASSWDRGFSGELFF	TGTGCCAGCAGTTGGGACAGGGGATTCTCCGGGGAGCTGTTTTTT
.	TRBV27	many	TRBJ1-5	CASSLSRDSNQPQHF	TGTGCCAGCAGTTTATCCAGGGATAGCAATCAGCCCCAGCATTTT
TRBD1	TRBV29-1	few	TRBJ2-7	CSVSRDRAYEQYF	TGCAGCGTTAGTAGGGACAGGGCCTACGAGCAGTACTTC
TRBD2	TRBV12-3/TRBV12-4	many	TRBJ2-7	CASSLTSGAYEQYF	TGTGCCAGCAGTTTGACTAGCGGAGCCTACGAGCAGTACTTC
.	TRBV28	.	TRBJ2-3	CASSTILSTDTQYF	TGTGCCAGCAGCACAATACTAAGCACAGATACGCAGTATTTT
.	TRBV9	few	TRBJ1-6	CASSSYLSGTGESPLHF	TGTGCCAGCAGCTCCTACCTCTCCGGGACGGGGGAATCACCCCTCCACTTT
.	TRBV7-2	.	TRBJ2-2	CASSLDGVRNTGELFF	TGTGCCAGCAGCTTAGACGGAGTTAGGAACACCGGGGAGCTGTTTTTT
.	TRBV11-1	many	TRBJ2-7	CASSPRSLGDSYEQYF	TGTGCCAGCAGTCCCCGGAGTCTAGGTGATTCCTACGAGCAGTACTTC
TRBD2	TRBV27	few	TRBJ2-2	CASSLSGLAGGNTGELFF	TGTGCCAGCAGTTTATCGGGGCTAGCGGGAGGGAACACCGGGGAGCTGTTTTTT
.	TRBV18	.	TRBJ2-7	CASSLAGFIEQYF	TGTGCCAGCTCACTAGCAGGCTTCATCGAGCAGTACTTC
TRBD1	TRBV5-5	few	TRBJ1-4	CASSVTGGSGEKLFF	TGTGCCAGCAGCGTCACAGGGGGCTCTGGAGAAAAACTGTTTTTT
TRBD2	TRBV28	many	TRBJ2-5	CASSLWLAGANLLVETQYF	TGTGCCAGCAGTTTGTGGCTAGCGGGAGCGAATTTACTTGTAGAGACCCAGTACTTC
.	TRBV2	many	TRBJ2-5	CASSEGAWEQETQYF	TGTGCCAGCAGTGAGGGCGCCTGGGAACAAGAGACCCAGTACTTC